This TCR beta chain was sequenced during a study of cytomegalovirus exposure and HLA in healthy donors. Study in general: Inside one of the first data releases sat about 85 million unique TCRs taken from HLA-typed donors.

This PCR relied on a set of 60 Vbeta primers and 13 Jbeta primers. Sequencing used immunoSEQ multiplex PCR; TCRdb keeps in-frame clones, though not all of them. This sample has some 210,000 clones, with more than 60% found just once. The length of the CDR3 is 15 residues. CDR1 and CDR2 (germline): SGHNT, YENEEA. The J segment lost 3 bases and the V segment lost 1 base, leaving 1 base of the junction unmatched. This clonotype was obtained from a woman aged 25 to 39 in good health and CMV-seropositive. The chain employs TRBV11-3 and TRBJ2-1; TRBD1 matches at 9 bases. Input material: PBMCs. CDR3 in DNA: TGTGCCAGCAGCTTAGGGGACAGGGTCTACAATGAGCAGTTCTTC. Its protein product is CASSLGDRVYNEQFF.